The 26 T cell receptor beta chains reported below all come from one sample, sequenced in a study of OX40 agonist ivuxolimab in advanced cancers. Sequenced by immunoSEQ multiplex PCR; TCRdb stores in-frame clones only, minus some. The sample lists approximately 67,000 clones, around 80% seen once, with 8.2% in the top ten. This specimen consisted of CD4+ or CD8+ T cells sorted from blood, obtained in a trial of the OX40 agonist ivuxolimab. These receptors came from an adult with an advanced solid tumor such as melanoma, head and neck, liver or kidney cancer.

The chain's CDR3 is CASSQGPQETQYF. In DNA form, the CDR3 reads TGTGCCAGCAGCCAGGGACCACAAGAGACCCAGTACTTC. The chain carries TRBV7-2 and TRBJ2-5; D possibly uses TRBD1 or TRBD2 (5 bases each). Germline CDR1 and CDR2: SGHTA and FQGNSA. CDR3 length: 13 amino acids. Trimming removed 5 bases from V and 2 bases from J, with 9 bases in between.

V and J are TRBV4-1 and TRBJ2-6; 7 bases match TRBD2. The CDR3 sequence is 19 residues long. V dropped 4 bases and J dropped 0; count of bases not matched to a gene: 12. Germline CDR1 MGHRA, CDR2 YSYEKL. Written as DNA, the CDR3 is TGCGCCAGCAGCCGGTTCAGCGGGACGATGCGCTCTGGGGCCAACGTCCTGACTTTC. This codes for CASSRFSGTMRSGANVLTF.

J is TRBJ1-4 and V is TRBV19, with D unclear. CDR1 is LNHDA and CDR2 is SQIVND in the germline V gene (reference sequence). The germline V and J ends were trimmed by 4 bases and 7 bases, with 13 bases remaining between them. The CDR3 runs to 14 residues. CDR3 amino acids: CASSRAVIGEKLFF. The CDR3 DNA sequence: TGTGCCAGTAGTAGGGCGGTGATAGGTGAAAAACTGTTTTTT.

The rearrangement uses TRBV19 and TRBJ1-1, with TRBD1 matching 10 bases. V was clipped by 3 bases and J by 3 bases; unmatched bases: 7. Germline V gene sequence: CDR1 LNHDA, CDR2 SQIVND (reference sequence). The length of the CDR3 is 16 residues. The CDR3 DNA reads TGTGCCAGTAGTATCCGCATAGGGACAGGGGACACTGAAGCTTTCTTT. This translates into CASSIRIGTGDTEAFF.

The rearrangement links TRBV19 to TRBJ1-6, with 8 bases identical to TRBD1. V dropped 0 bases and J dropped 7; count of bases not matched to a gene: 5. CDR3 length equals 16 residues. Germline V CDR1 and CDR2: LNHDA, SQIVND (reference sequence). The CDR3 is CASSIDQAGGNSPLHF. CDR3 DNA: TGTGCCAGTAGTATAGATCAAGCAGGGGGCAATTCACCCCTCCACTTT.

The chain employs TRBV4-3 and TRBJ1-2, with unresolved D. V was cut by 1 base and J by 7 bases, with 16 bases left in between. The CDR3 is 15 residues long. Germline V gene lookup returns CDR1 LGHNA and CDR2 YSLEER. CDR3 nucleotide sequence: TGCGCCAGCAGCCAAGTTGCGGGGAGCCGTATTGGCTACACCTTC. Protein: CASSQVAGSRIGYTF.

This clone was seen just once. The V and J genes are TRBV7-3 and TRBJ2-1, with 10 bases matching TRBD2. This CDR3 is 14 amino acids long. V trimming: 1 base; J trimming: 14 bases; junction bases outside the gene matches: 8. Germline assignment: CDR1 SGHTA and CDR2 FQGTGA. As DNA, the CDR3 is TGTGCCAGCAGCTTAATGTCTAGCGGGGGTGGCGAGTTCTTC. Translated: CASSLMSSGGGEFF.

The chain combines TRBV5-8 with TRBJ1-5, with D tentatively TRBD1 (5 bases). Germline V lookup: CDR1 SGHTS, CDR2 YDEGEE. The CDR3 length is 16 residues. Trimming shortened V by 9 bases and J by 1 base, and 20 bases separated the two germline ends. CDR3 protein: CATSFTGHYSNQPQHF. CDR3 in DNA: TGTGCCACCTCCTTCACTGGACACTACAGCAATCAGCCCCAGCATTTT.

This chain connects TRBV4-3 to TRBJ1-3; D not certain. This CDR3 contains 18 residues. Germline V gene data show CDR1 as LGHNA and CDR2 as YSLEER. The V end was cut by 0 bases, the J end by 0 bases, with 15 bases between. The DNA of the CDR3 is TGCGCCAGCAGCCAAGATGGGGTCCTTCAGAGCTCTGGAAACACCATATATTTT. Protein sequence: CASSQDGVLQSSGNTIYF.

This clone was seen once. This chain uses TRBV27 with TRBJ2-3; D is possibly TRBD1 (5 bases). Germline assignment: CDR1 MNHEY and CDR2 SMNVEV (reference sequence). V lost 2 bases and J 3 bases, leaving 6 bases between the germline ends. The CDR3 totals 13 residues. The chain's CDR3 is CASSLRGTDTQYF. The CDR3 region has the DNA TGTGCCAGCAGTTTAAGGGGAACAGATACGCAGTATTTT.

V and J are TRBV6-1 and TRBJ2-5; 9 bases match TRBD2. The CDR3 totals 16 residues. J gave up 5 bases and V 2 bases, and 9 bases lay outside the gene matches. Germline lookup yields CDR1 MNHNS and CDR2 SASEGT. CDR3 in DNA: TGTGCCAGCAGTGAATTGGGCGGGAGGGCCGGTGAGACCCAGTACTTC. Encoded protein: CASSELGGRAGETQYF.

The chain couples TRBV4-1 to TRBJ2-6; TRBD1 agrees at 9 bases. Germline trimming cut 2 bases from V and 2 bases from J; bases unmatched to any gene: 10. This CDR3 comprises 19 residues. Germline V gives CDR1 MGHRA, CDR2 YSYEKL. CDR3 DNA sequence: TGCGCCAGCAGCCAAACCGGTTTCGGGACAGGGACTGGGGCCAACGTCCTGACTTTC. This encodes CASSQTGFGTGTGANVLTF.

This clone occurred a few times. The chain employs TRBV10-1 and TRBJ2-7; D call uncertain. The V end was cut by 8 bases, the J end by 1 base, with 6 bases between. This CDR3 comprises 11 residues. CDR1 is WNHNN, CDR2 SYGVQD, per germline (reference sequence). CDR3 DNA sequence: TGCGCCAGCCCGACATCCTACGAGCAGTACTTC. Its translation is CASPTSYEQYF.

The chain is built from TRBV7-5 and TRBJ1-2; whether TRBD1, the table's D call, matches the DNA was not checked. TRBV7-5 is shown as a pseudogene. This CDR3 contains 18 residues. The CDR3: CARSLAVDRPLINYGYTF. The CDR3 DNA follows: TGTGCCAGAAGCTTAGCGGTTGACAGACCCCTGATTAACTATGGCTACACCTTC.

In its sample, this clone was seen once. Other nucleotide sequences in the sample specify the same CDR3. The chain has TRBV5-1 and TRBJ2-1; D tentatively reads TRBD1 or TRBD2 (5 bases each). Trimming cost V 0 bases and J 1 base, with 5 bases left between them. The CDR3 sequence is 14 residues long. Germline assignment: CDR1 SGHRS and CDR2 YFSETQ. The CDR3 DNA is TGCGCCAGCAGCTTGGGGGGGTCCTACAATGAGCAGTTCTTC. This encodes CASSLGGSYNEQFF.

V usage is TRBV28 and J usage is TRBJ2-1; 10 bases align to TRBD1. Germline V gives CDR1 MDHEN, CDR2 SYDVKM. Losses at the gene ends were 3 bases for V and 5 bases for J; bases not matched to a gene: 10. CDR3 length equals 17 residues. The CDR3, as DNA: TGTGCCAGCAGTTTTCCTTCTGGGACAGGGGTGCACAATGAGCAGTTCTTC. Translating gives CASSFPSGTGVHNEQFF.

This chain joins TRBV5-5 and TRBJ1-4; D is perhaps TRBD1 (6 bases). Trimming took off 5 bases at V and 4 bases at J, with 15 bases between the two ends. Germline CDR1 reads SGHKS; CDR2 reads YYEKEE (reference sequence). The CDR3 extends over 15 amino acids. The CDR3 region is CASRIDRDNNEKLFF. The CDR3 DNA reads TGTGCCAGCAGAATCGACCGGGACAATAATGAAAAACTGTTTTTT.

In its sample, this clone was seen once. This rearrangement joins TRBV2 to TRBJ1-3; D ambiguous. The CDR3 extends over 13 amino acids. Germline V gene sequence: CDR1 SNHLY, CDR2 FYNNEI. V was trimmed by 5 bases and J by 4 bases, leaving 9 bases between them. CDR3 residues: CASSKFEGNTIYF. In DNA form, the CDR3 reads TGTGCCAGCAGTAAGTTTGAAGGAAACACCATATATTTT.

The chain recombines TRBV6-5 with TRBJ1-2; possibly TRBD1 for D (5 bases). Trimming took 2 bases from V and 8 from J, leaving 15 bases between them. The CDR3 extends over 14 amino acids. CDR1 and CDR2 from the germline V gene are MNHEY and SVGAGI. CDR3: CASSYAGTPKGYTF. The CDR3 nucleotides are TGTGCCAGCAGTTACGCCGGGACCCCTAAGGGCTACACCTTC.

In this sample, this clone turned up a few times. V and J are TRBV6-6 and TRBJ2-7; 9 bases agree with TRBD2. The germline V gene encodes CDR1 MNHNY and CDR2 SVGAGI (reference sequence). Unmatched junction bases numbered 8, after V lost 5 bases and J lost 0 bases. The CDR3 contains 16 residues. CDR3 sequence (DNA): TGTGCCAGCAGTCTACTCGGCGGGGGGGCCTCCTACGAGCAGTACGTC. Translated: CASSLLGGGASYEQYV.

This sequence joins TRBV5-4 and TRBJ2-1; TRBD2 aligns across 8 bases. Germline trimming cut 0 bases from V and 4 bases from J; bases unmatched to any gene: 3. CDR3 length equals 15 residues. From germline, CDR1 is SGHNT and CDR2 YYREEE (reference sequence). DNA for the CDR3: TGTGCCAGCAGCTTGGACGCTAGCGGGTACAATGAGCAGTTCTTC. It codes for CASSLDASGYNEQFF.

The rearrangement joins TRBV5-4 to TRBJ2-3; 7 bases fit TRBD1. The V gene's germline CDR1 is SGHNT and CDR2 YYREEE (reference sequence). CDR3 length: 15 residues. The junction had 5 bases not matched to a gene; V was cut back by 4 bases and J by 0 bases. This CDR3 is CASSQGTVSTDTQYF. The CDR3 coding sequence is TGTGCCAGCAGCCAAGGGACAGTCAGCACAGATACGCAGTATTTT.

V is TRBV7-2 and J is TRBJ2-3; 8 nucleotides agree with TRBD2. The J segment lost 6 bases and the V segment lost 1 base, leaving 12 bases of the junction unmatched. CDR1 SGHTA and CDR2 FQGNSA come from the germline V gene. The CDR3 is 17 amino acids. CDR3: CASSLDGRGGMVDTQYF. The CDR3 DNA sequence: TGTGCCAGCAGCTTAGATGGTCGGGGGGGCATGGTGGATACGCAGTATTTT.

This chain joins TRBV7-9 and TRBJ2-5, with D perhaps matching TRBD1 or TRBD2 (6 bases each). The CDR3 extends over 15 amino acids. CDR1 and CDR2 from the germline V gene are SEHNR and FQNEAQ (reference sequence). Trimming removed 5 bases at V and 5 bases at J, with 18 bases between. The CDR3 sequence: CASSLMGGAGETQYF. The CDR3 DNA reads TGTGCCAGCAGCCTAATGGGGGGCGCGGGGGAGACCCAGTACTTC.

The V gene is TRBV10-3, the J gene TRBJ2-1; 12 positions agree with TRBD2. The CDR3 is 15 amino acids. Germline V gives CDR1 ENHRY, CDR2 SYGVKD. Trimming at V came to 5 bases and at J to 8 bases, leaving 7 bases not matched to a gene. In DNA, the CDR3 is TGTGCCATCAGTCAGACTAGCGGGAGTAGGGATGAGCAGTTCTTC. Translating gives CAISQTSGSRDEQFF.

The rearrangement uses TRBV2 and TRBJ1-1, with D possibly TRBD1 on 5 matching bases. Trimming cost V 4 bases and J 4 bases, with 7 bases left between them. The CDR3 runs 12 residues. Germline V lookup: CDR1 SNHLY, CDR2 FYNNEI. The CDR3 DNA reads as TGTGCCAGCAGTGCAGGGTCCACTGAAGCTTTCTTT. Protein sequence: CASSAGSTEAFF.